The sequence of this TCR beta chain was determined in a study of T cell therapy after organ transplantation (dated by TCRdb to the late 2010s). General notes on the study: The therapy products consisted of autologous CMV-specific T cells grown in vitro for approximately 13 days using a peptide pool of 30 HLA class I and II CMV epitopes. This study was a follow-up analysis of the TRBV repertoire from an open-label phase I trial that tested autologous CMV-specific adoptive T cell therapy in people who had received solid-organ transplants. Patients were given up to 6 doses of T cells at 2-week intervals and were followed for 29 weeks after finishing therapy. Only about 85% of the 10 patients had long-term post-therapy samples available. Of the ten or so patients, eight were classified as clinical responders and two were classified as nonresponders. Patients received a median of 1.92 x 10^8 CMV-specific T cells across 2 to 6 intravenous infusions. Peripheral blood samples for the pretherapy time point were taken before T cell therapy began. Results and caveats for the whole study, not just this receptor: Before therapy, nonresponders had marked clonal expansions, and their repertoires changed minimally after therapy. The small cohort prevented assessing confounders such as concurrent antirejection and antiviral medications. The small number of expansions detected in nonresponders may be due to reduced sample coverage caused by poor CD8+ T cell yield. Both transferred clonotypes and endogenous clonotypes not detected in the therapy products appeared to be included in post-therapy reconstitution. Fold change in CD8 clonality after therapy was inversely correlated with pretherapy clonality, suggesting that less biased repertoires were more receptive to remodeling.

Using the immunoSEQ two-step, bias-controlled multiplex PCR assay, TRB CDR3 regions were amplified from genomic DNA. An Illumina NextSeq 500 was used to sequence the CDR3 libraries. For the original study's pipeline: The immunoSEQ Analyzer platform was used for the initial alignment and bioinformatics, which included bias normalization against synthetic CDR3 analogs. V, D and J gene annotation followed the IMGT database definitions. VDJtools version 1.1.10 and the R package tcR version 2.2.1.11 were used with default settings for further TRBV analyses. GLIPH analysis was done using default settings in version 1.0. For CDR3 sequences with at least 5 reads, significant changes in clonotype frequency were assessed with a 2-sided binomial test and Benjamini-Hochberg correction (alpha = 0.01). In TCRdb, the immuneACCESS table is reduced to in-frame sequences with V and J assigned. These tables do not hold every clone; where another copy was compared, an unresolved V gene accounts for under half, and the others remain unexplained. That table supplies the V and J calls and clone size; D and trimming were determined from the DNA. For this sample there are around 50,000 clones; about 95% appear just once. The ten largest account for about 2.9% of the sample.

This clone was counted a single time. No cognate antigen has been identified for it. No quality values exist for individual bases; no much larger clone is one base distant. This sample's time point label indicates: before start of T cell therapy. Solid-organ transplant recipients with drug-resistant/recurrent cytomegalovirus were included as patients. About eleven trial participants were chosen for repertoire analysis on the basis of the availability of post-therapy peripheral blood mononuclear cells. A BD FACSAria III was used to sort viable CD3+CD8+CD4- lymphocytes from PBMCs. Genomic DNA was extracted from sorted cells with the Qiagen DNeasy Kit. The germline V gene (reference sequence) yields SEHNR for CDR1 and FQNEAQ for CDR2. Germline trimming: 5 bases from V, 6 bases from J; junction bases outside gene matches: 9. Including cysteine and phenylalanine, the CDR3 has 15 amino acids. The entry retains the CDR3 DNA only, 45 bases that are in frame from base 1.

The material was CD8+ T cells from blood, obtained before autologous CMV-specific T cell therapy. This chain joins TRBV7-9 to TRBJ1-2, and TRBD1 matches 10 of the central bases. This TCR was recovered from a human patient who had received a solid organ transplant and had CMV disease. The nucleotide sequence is TGTGCCAGCAGCCCTCCGGGACAGGGGCTCCATGGCTACACCTTC. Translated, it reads CASSPPGQGLHGYTF.